The present entry profiles one T cell receptor beta chain with its context. Described time point: peripheral blood 6 weeks after treatment start. Each patient presented with locally advanced or metastatic urothelial carcinoma. Patients yielded 1 to 8 samples each, pretreatment and on-treatment. This CDR3 has 15 residues. The germline V gene has CDR1 SGHAT and CDR2 FQNNGV. With V trimmed by 1 base and J by 2 bases, 4 bases remained unmatched. These data are taken from a study of PD-L1 blockade in urothelial cancer. Every PCR received spiked-in synthetic TCR analog templates. Libraries were prepared by immunoSEQ multiplex PCR; TCRdb keeps only in-frame clonotypes and omits some of them. The sample lists under 150,000 clones, 75% to 90% occurring once.

The receptor's source is a man in his 60s with urothelial cancer. The chain recombines TRBV11-2 with TRBJ2-7; 8 bases agree with TRBD2. Here the sequenced sample was PBMCs, taken around atezolizumab (anti-PD-L1) treatment. The CDR3 DNA is TGTGCCAGCAGCTTAGTAACTAGCGGAACCTACGAGCAGTACTTC. Residues: CASSLVTSGTYEQYF.